This T cell receptor beta chain stems from a study of T-cell memory formation after mild COVID-19. Study as a whole: TCR clustering was largely donor specific.

There are 16 residues in the CDR3. Germline CDR1 is LNHNV and CDR2 is YYDKDF (reference sequence). The V end lost 0 bases, the J end lost 5 bases, and 16 bases lay between the germline ends. Study-level findings and limits: Several responding clones turned up in pre-infection memory, indicating that cross-reactive memory may have taken part.

Using its own MiXCR run on the 5' RACE reads, TCRdb lists one record per CDR3 protein. The sample contains under 200,000 distinct CDR3 sequences, about 28% of which appear only once. In the case of this clonotype: Its target is unknown.

V gene TRBV15 combines with J gene TRBJ2-5; no reliable D call. Sequencing was done on a sample of PBMCs or a T cell subset sorted from them (not recorded which). The clonotype originates from an adult woman who had mild COVID-19 (a few samples of this study predate the infection). Cell type and time point are not known. The chain's CDR3 is CATSRDMLVGGETQYF. CDR3 DNA sequence: TGTGCCACCAGCAGAGATATGCTAGTCGGCGGCGAGACCCAGTACTTC.